This T cell receptor beta chain was obtained from a study of T cells expressing NK-cell markers. Study overall: It was sorted CD3+CD56+NKG2C+, CD3+CD56+NKG2C- and CD3+CD56-NKG2C+ T cells that supplied the TCR beta repertoires. Study observations and caveats: Unclear, still, was the HCMV specificity of the expanded NKG2C+ T cell clones. In 5 or 6 donors, dominant NKG2C+ clonotypes were roughly 1.0-8% of CD8+ T cells.

Production of TCR beta cDNA relied on 5'RACE template switching with UMIs. Reanalyzing the 5' RACE reads, TCRdb keeps one entry per CDR3 protein, without DNA. The sample has about 150,000 distinct CDR3 sequences, and its top ten clones hold around 12%. Comments on this clonotype: Its antigen is still unknown.

The CDR3 has 13 residues. From germline, CDR1 is SQVTM and CDR2 ANQGSEA. The origin of this receptor is a man younger than 35 in good health. The genes are TRBV29-1 and TRBJ1-1; checking the TCRdb D call of TRBD1 is not possible without DNA. Sequencing was done on a sample of blood T cells: a sorted CD56 or NKG2C T cell subset, CD4+ or CD8+ T cells, or bulk PBMC T cells (not recorded which). The CDR3: CSVHREGSTEAFF.